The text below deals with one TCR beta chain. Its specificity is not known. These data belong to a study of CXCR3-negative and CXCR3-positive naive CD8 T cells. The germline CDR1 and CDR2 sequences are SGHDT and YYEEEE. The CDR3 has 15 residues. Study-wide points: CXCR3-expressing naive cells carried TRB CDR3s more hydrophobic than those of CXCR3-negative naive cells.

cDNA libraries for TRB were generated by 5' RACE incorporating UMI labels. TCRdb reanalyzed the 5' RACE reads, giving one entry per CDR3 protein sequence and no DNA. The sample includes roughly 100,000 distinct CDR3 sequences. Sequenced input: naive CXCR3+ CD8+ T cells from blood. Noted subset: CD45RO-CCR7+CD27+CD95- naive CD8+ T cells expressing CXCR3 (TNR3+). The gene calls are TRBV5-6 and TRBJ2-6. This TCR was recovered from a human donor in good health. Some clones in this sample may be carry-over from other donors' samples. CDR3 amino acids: CASSHRVSGANVLTF.